The 22 T cell receptor beta chains below come from one sample, sequenced in a study of early T cells in non-severe SARS-CoV-2 infection (dated by TCRdb to the early 2020s). Receptors were amplified or captured by 5' RACE. For sequencing, a NextSeq 500 was employed. The public reads were run again by TCRdb, first through fastp at Q25 and then through MiXCR, and only productive beta chains were kept. When rows share a CDR3 protein, they turn into one entry using the most common DNA and genes. Within this sample are 50,000 or so distinct CDR3 sequences, with about 11% of them counted one time only. In total, the top ten clones hold 9.1% of the sample. The sequenced material came from whole blood. The receptors derive from an adult who was a healthcare worker with PCR-confirmed SARS-CoV-2 infection or an uninfected control (not recorded which).

The chain is built from TRBV9 and TRBJ2-6; D gene uncertain. The CDR3 is 16 residues long. The V end lost 0 bases, the J end lost 0 bases, and 7 bases lay between the germline ends. Germline V CDR1 and CDR2: SGDLS, YYNGEE. The CDR3 DNA reads TGTGCCAGCAGCGTAGACACGGACTCTGGGGCCAACGTCCTGACTTTC. Protein: CASSVDTDSGANVLTF.

This clonotype was observed a few times. The chain joins TRBV12-3 or TRBV12-4 to TRBJ1-1, with D unresolved. The CDR3 covers 14 residues. Trimming shortened V by 5 bases and J by 8 bases, and 18 bases separated the two germline ends. The CDR3 coding sequence is TGTGCCAGCAGTCGGGCCGTAGACCGACCAGAAGCTTTCTTT. Translating it yields CASSRAVDRPEAFF.

This clonotype was counted at least ten times. The gene calls are TRBV30 and TRBJ2-7; D ambiguous. Germline loops: CDR1 GTSNPN, CDR2 SVGIG (reference sequence). This CDR3 contains 14 residues. Trimming took 2 bases from V and 5 from J, leaving 16 bases between them. The CDR3 spells CAWSYGRLSDEQYF. The CDR3 nucleotides read TGTGCCTGGAGTTACGGGCGCCTTAGTGACGAGCAGTACTTC.

At least ten counts were recorded for this clonotype. This sequence joins TRBV7-8 and TRBJ1-5, with TRBD1 matching 7 bases. After removal of 5 bases from V and 5 bases from J, the junction contained 12 bases not matched to a gene. There are 16 residues in the CDR3. In germline, CDR1 is SGHVS, CDR2 FQNEAQ. The CDR3, as DNA: TGTGCCAGCAGCCTGGGCGTGAGGACAGGCTATCAGCCCCAGCATTTT. Protein product: CASSLGVRTGYQPQHF.

This clonotype was observed many times. V usage is TRBV28 and J usage is TRBJ2-3; D possibly corresponds to TRBD1 (5 bases). The germline V gene has CDR1 MDHEN and CDR2 SYDVKM. The length of the CDR3 is 15 residues. V was pared by 5 bases and J by 2 bases, with 14 bases between. This CDR3 is CASSRRQPATDTQYF. The DNA for the CDR3 is TGTGCCAGCAGTCGGCGACAGCCTGCCACAGATACGCAGTATTTT.

About this clonotype itself: A much bigger clone sits one base away, suggesting this may be a read error. The genes are TRBV29-1 and TRBJ2-3; D gene ambiguous. The CDR3 runs 16 residues. V was shortened by 7 bases and J by 4 bases, with 24 bases between the two germline ends. CDR1 is SQVTM and CDR2 is ANQGSEA in the germline V gene. CDR3 nucleotides: TGCAGCGCCTTTCTAGACAACCAGTATGGCTCAGATACGCAGTATTTT. This translates into CSAFLDNQYGSDTQYF.

This clonotype showed up just a few times. The chain links TRBV7-6 to TRBJ2-2; TRBD1 is a possible D gene (6 bases). Trimming pared 5 bases from V and 4 bases from J, leaving 8 bases between. Germline CDR1 SGHVS, CDR2 FNYEAQ. This CDR3 has 13 amino acids. CDR3 in DNA: TGTGCCAGCAGCCAGGGGAGCACCGGGGAGCTGTTTTTT. Its protein product is CASSQGSTGELFF.

This clonotype appeared a few times. The J gene is TRBJ1-1, the V gene TRBV18; tentatively, D is TRBD1 (5 bases). Germline lookup yields CDR1 KGHSH and CDR2 LQKENI. Trimming shortened V by 0 bases and J by 6 bases, and 17 bases separated the two germline ends. The CDR3 covers 16 residues. In DNA form, the CDR3 reads TGTGCCAGCTCACCACCAATTGGGGCGGTAGGGGCTGAAGCTTTCTTT. Amino acids: CASSPPIGAVGAEAFF.

J is TRBJ2-5 and V is TRBV4-1; 8 nucleotides align to TRBD1. J was trimmed by 3 bases and V by 3 bases; bases with no gene match: 6. The length of the CDR3 is 15 residues. The germline CDR1 and CDR2 sequences are MGHRA and YSYEKL. The CDR3 sequence: CASSHQGTGKETQYF. Here the CDR3 DNA reads TGCGCCAGCAGCCATCAAGGGACAGGAAAAGAGACCCAGTACTTC.

This clonotype was counted ten times or more. This sequence joins TRBV7-3 and TRBJ2-1; TRBD2 matches 12 bases. V was clipped by 1 base and J by 4 bases; unmatched bases: 5. Germline CDR1 SGHTA, CDR2 FQGTGA. This CDR3 is 17 amino acids long. The CDR3 spells CASSLKGTSGRYNEQFF. The CDR3 DNA sequence: TGTGCCAGCAGCTTAAAAGGTACTAGCGGGAGGTACAATGAGCAGTTCTTC.

The J gene is TRBJ2-7, the V gene TRBV6-6, with TRBD2 as a possible D gene (6 bases). This CDR3 region has 14 residues. The germline CDR1 and CDR2 sequences are MNHNY and SVGAGI (reference sequence). The germline V and J ends were trimmed by 6 bases and 2 bases, with 14 bases remaining between them. The CDR3 protein is CASSAGRYTYEQYF. DNA of the CDR3: TGTGCCAGCAGCGCCGGGAGATACACCTACGAGCAGTACTTC.

This clonotype was seen a few times. The chain links TRBV12-5 to TRBJ2-3, with D tentatively TRBD2 (6 bases). V was shortened by 6 bases and J by 0 bases, with 7 bases between the two germline ends. This CDR3 is built from 13 residues. Germline lookup yields CDR1 LGHNT and CDR2 FRNRAP. The chain's CDR3 is CASGGTSTDTQYF. The CDR3 DNA follows: TGTGCTAGTGGCGGGACTAGCACAGATACGCAGTATTTT.

Remarks on this clonotype: This may be a read error: a much more frequent sequence differs by one nucleotide. The chain joins TRBV28 to TRBJ1-3; TRBD1 might be the D (5 bases). The germline V and J ends were trimmed by 2 bases and 4 bases, with 12 bases remaining between them. CDR1 MDHEN and CDR2 SYDVKM come from the germline V gene. The CDR3 spans 15 residues. The DNA of the CDR3 is TGTGCCAGCAGTTTAGTCAGGGAAAAGGGAAACACCATATATTTT. This translates into CASSLVREKGNTIYF. The full variable domain, completed using reference TRBV28 and TRBJ1-3, is DVKVTQSSRYLVKRTGEKVFLECVQDMDHENMFWYRQDPGLGLRLIYFSYDVKMKEKGDIPEGYSVSREKKERFSLILESASTNQTSMYLCASSLVREKGNTIYFGEGSWLTVV.

This clonotype was counted ten times or more. The chain carries TRBV7-6 and TRBJ1-3; 8 bases fit TRBD1. Germline CDR1 SGHVS, CDR2 FNYEAQ. V shed 1 base and J 0 bases; nucleotides not matched to a gene: 11. This CDR3 has 19 residues. The CDR3 DNA reads as TGTGCCAGCAGCTTAGAAGTCGAAGACAGGGGACACTCTGGAAACACCATATATTTT. Its translation: CASSLEVEDRGHSGNTIYF.

This clonotype showed up just a few times. The V and J genes are TRBV7-2 and TRBJ2-7; 8 positions match TRBD2. Germline V gene lookup returns CDR1 SGHTA and CDR2 FQGNSA. This CDR3 is built from 14 residues. Losses at the gene ends were 5 bases for V and 5 bases for J; bases not matched to a gene: 8. The CDR3 DNA is TGTGCCAGCAGCCCACCGGGACTAGTAAACGAGCAGTACTTC. This translates into CASSPPGLVNEQYF.

This clonotype was picked up many times. V and J are TRBV7-3 and TRBJ2-5, with TRBD1 matching 7 bases. The CDR3 runs 15 residues. Germline V gene sequence: CDR1 SGHTA, CDR2 FQGTGA. V gave up 5 bases and J gave up 3 bases; unmatched junction bases: 9. The CDR3 loop reads CASSTTGEFEETQYF. The CDR3 DNA is TGTGCCAGCAGCACCACAGGGGAGTTTGAAGAGACCCAGTACTTC.

The CDR3 region is CASSPTQNGGNQPQHF. Here the CDR3 DNA reads TGCGCCAGCAGCCCGACCCAAAACGGAGGAAATCAGCCCCAGCATTTT. The chain recombines TRBV4-1 with TRBJ1-5; D remains ambiguous. Germline V gene data show CDR1 as MGHRA and CDR2 as YSYEKL. CDR3 length equals 16 residues. V was clipped by 4 bases and J by 4 bases, with 17 bases between them.

This clonotype was seen repeatedly, ten times or more. The chain has TRBV20-1 and TRBJ2-1; D not resolved. The germline V gene has CDR1 DFQATT and CDR2 SNEGSKA (reference sequence). V was shortened by 2 bases and J by 8 bases, with 16 bases between the two germline ends. This CDR3 spans 14 amino acids. CDR3 sequence: CSARPSVVSHEQFF. Written as DNA, the CDR3 is TGCAGTGCTAGACCGTCCGTCGTTTCGCATGAGCAGTTCTTC.

This clonotype was recorded a few times. This chain uses TRBV27 with TRBJ2-7; 7 nucleotides agree with TRBD2. The germline V gene has CDR1 MNHEY and CDR2 SMNVEV (reference sequence). Trimming took 2 bases from V and 3 from J; bases not matched to a gene: 1. CDR3 length: 13 residues. Here the CDR3 DNA reads TGTGCCAGCAGTTTACCGGGAGGCTACGAGCAGTACTTC. It yields the protein CASSLPGGYEQYF.

Ten or more counts support this clonotype. The chain uses TRBV12-3 or TRBV12-4 and TRBJ1-3, with D hard to call. Trimming pared 3 bases from V and 2 bases from J, leaving 11 bases between. This CDR3 is 15 amino acids long. CDR3 residues: CASSLRGGTGNTIYF. The CDR3 DNA sequence: TGTGCCAGCAGTTTGCGAGGCGGGACTGGAAACACCATATATTTT.

In its sample, this clonotype was seen a few times. The chain combines TRBV5-1 with TRBJ2-7; 7 nucleotides align to TRBD1. The CDR3 is made up of 13 amino acids. The V gene end was trimmed by 3 bases and the J gene end by 0 bases; junction bases not matched to a gene: 0. Germline CDR1 SGHRS, CDR2 YFSETQ. DNA for the CDR3: TGCGCCAGCAGCTGGGACAGCTCCTACGAGCAGTACTTC. This sequence encodes CASSWDSSYEQYF.

The chain is built from TRBV28 and TRBJ1-5, with D possibly matching TRBD1 (5 bases). The V end lost 5 bases, the J end lost 5 bases, and 13 bases lay between the germline ends. CDR1 is MDHEN, CDR2 SYDVKM, per germline. The CDR3 runs 14 residues. CDR3 nucleotide sequence: TGTGCCAGCAGTCCCATTGGGGGTCATCAGCCCCAGCATTTT. It yields the protein CASSPIGGHQPQHF.